The clone carrying this T cell receptor beta chain is medium-sized within its sample. Its specificity is unknown. The sample is drawn from a study of CD8 T cells in ankylosing spondylitis. Study conclusions and caveats: The study looked at matched synovial fluid samples from ankylosing spondylitis patients. Disease-linked clones were reported to be significantly enriched there. As for the disease-linked clones, they showed a CD8+ phenotype and occurred at relatively low frequencies in peripheral blood. A number of the motif variants had already been described in reactive arthritis synovial fluid and blood.

Researchers built TCR beta libraries using quantitative 5'-RACE with molecular barcodes. TCRdb itself ran the 5' RACE reads through MiXCR, one entry per CDR3 protein. The sample gives about 7,900 distinct CDR3 sequences, about 3.8% of which show up once; roughly a tenth is in the top ten. The germline CDR1 and CDR2 sequences are SGDLS and YYNGEE. V was cut by 0 bases and J by 5 bases, with 8 bases left in between. This CDR3 contains 13 residues. This receptor was obtained from a female donor with ankylosing spondylitis or in good health (not recorded which). This chain uses TRBV9 with TRBJ1-2, with a weak D call TRBD1 (6 bases). Material for sequencing was blood, either unsorted or a sorted T cell fraction (not recorded which). The CDR3 protein is CASSVARGYGYTF. CDR3 coding DNA: TGTGCCAGCAGCGTAGCCAGGGGTTATGGCTACACCTTC.